This T cell receptor beta chain was captured in a study of cytomegalovirus exposure and HLA in healthy donors. Germline V CDR1 and CDR2: MNHNY, SVGAGI (reference sequence). The length of the CDR3 is 16 residues. The V gene end was trimmed by 0 bases and the J gene end by 9 bases; junction bases not matched to a gene: 6. The PCR contained 60 Vbeta and 13 Jbeta primers. Data came from immunoSEQ multiplex PCR; TCRdb stores just in-frame clones and leaves some out. The sample gives 95,000 to 150,000 clones, 15% to 20% of which show up once; approximately 2.9% is in the top ten. The clonotype comes from a female donor in good health and CMV-seropositive. The sequenced sample was PBMCs. This chain links TRBV6-6 with TRBJ1-6, with 9 positions matching TRBD1. The CDR3 protein is CASSYSGTGYGSPLHF. The CDR3 DNA is TGTGCCAGCAGTTACTCCGGGACAGGGTACGGTTCACCCCTCCACTTT.